A selection of T cell receptor beta chains follows, all from one sample in a study of T cell changes during pregnancy in multiple sclerosis. Assay: immunoSEQ multiplex PCR; the TCRdb copy retains only in-frame clones and omits some. The data hold tens of thousands of clones, with approximately 92% observed a single time. Sequencing used peripheral blood, obtained in the first trimester of pregnancy. Every receptor here comes from a female donor with multiple sclerosis, enrolled in a pregnancy study. CDR3s include the opening cysteine and the closing phenylalanine or tryptophan. A D gene is named only where the DNA matches it firmly. Clone sizes are given selectively: once, few, many, or a class where the clone is expanded.

j_gene: TRBJ2-3
v_gene: TRBV13
abundance: NA
d_gene: TRBD1
CDR3nt: TGTGCCAGCAGCTTATCACAGGGGGTTCCAGATACGCAGTATTTT
CDR3aa: CASSLSQGVPDTQYF

j_gene: TRBJ1-4
v_gene: TRBV29-1
abundance: NA
d_gene: TRBD1
CDR3nt: TGCAGCGTACTACAGGGGACTCTAGGGGGGCTTAATGAAAAACTGTTTTTT
CDR3aa: CSVLQGTLGGLNEKLFF

j_gene: TRBJ1-1
v_gene: TRBV5-1
abundance: NA
d_gene: NA
CDR3nt: TGCGCCAGCAGCTCTGGGAGGCAGAACTATGAAGCTTTCTTT
CDR3aa: CASSSGRQNYEAFF

j_gene: TRBJ1-4
v_gene: TRBV27
abundance: NA
d_gene: NA
CDR3nt: TGTGCCAGCAGAGGCCTGGGGCATGAAAAACTGTTTTTT
CDR3aa: CASRGLGHEKLFF

j_gene: TRBJ1-1
v_gene: TRBV27
abundance: NA
d_gene: NA
CDR3nt: TGTGCCAGCACTCAGGGCACTGAAGCTTTCTTT
CDR3aa: CASTQGTEAFF

j_gene: TRBJ2-7
v_gene: TRBV12-1
abundance: few
d_gene: NA
CDR3nt: TGTGCCAGCAGCTTTGGTCCTAGCAGGAACGAGCAGTACTTC
CDR3aa: CASSFGPSRNEQYF

j_gene: TRBJ2-1
v_gene: TRBV11-2
abundance: NA
d_gene: NA
CDR3nt: TGTGCCAGCAGCTTAGAAGGGGGAGTGTCCTACAATGAGCAGTTCTTC
CDR3aa: CASSLEGGVSYNEQFF

j_gene: TRBJ1-5
v_gene: TRBV27
abundance: NA
d_gene: TRBD1
CDR3nt: TGTGCCAGCAGTCCTCAGGGGGGACAGCCCCAGCATTTT
CDR3aa: CASSPQGGQPQHF

j_gene: TRBJ2-1
v_gene: TRBV27
abundance: NA
d_gene: NA
CDR3nt: TGTGCCAGCAGTTTGGCGGGACTCTCCTACAATGAGCAGTTCTTC
CDR3aa: CASSLAGLSYNEQFF

j_gene: TRBJ2-3
v_gene: TRBV19
abundance: NA
d_gene: TRBD2
CDR3nt: TGTGCCAGTAGCCGGCTAGCGGTGAACACAGATACGCAGTATTTT
CDR3aa: CASSRLAVNTDTQYF

j_gene: TRBJ2-7
v_gene: TRBV10-3
abundance: NA
d_gene: NA
CDR3nt: TGTGCCATCAGGGTCGACTTCGCCTACGAGCAGTACTTC
CDR3aa: CAIRVDFAYEQYF

j_gene: TRBJ1-2
v_gene: TRBV7-9
abundance: NA
d_gene: NA
CDR3nt: TGTGCCAGCACCCTCGGGGAGAACTATGGCTACACCTTC
CDR3aa: CASTLGENYGYTF

j_gene: TRBJ2-1
v_gene: TRBV6-1
abundance: NA
d_gene: NA
CDR3nt: TGTGCCAGCAGAGGCTATTGGGACTCCTGGGAGCAGTTCTTC
CDR3aa: CASRGYWDSWEQFF

j_gene: TRBJ2-3
v_gene: TRBV7-9
abundance: NA
d_gene: TRBD1
CDR3nt: TGTGCCAGCAGCGAACCGGGACAGCTTACAGATACGCAGTATTTT
CDR3aa: CASSEPGQLTDTQYF

j_gene: TRBJ1-3
v_gene: TRBV27
abundance: NA
d_gene: TRBD1
CDR3nt: TGTGCCAGCTCAAACAGGGGCGCGGGGTCTGGAAACACCATATATTTT
CDR3aa: CASSNRGAGSGNTIYF

j_gene: TRBJ2-1
v_gene: TRBV19
abundance: NA
d_gene: NA
CDR3nt: TGTGCCAGTAGTCCCTCCTTCGACAATGAGCAGTTCTTC
CDR3aa: CASSPSFDNEQFF

j_gene: TRBJ2-7
v_gene: TRBV6-1
abundance: few
d_gene: TRBD1
CDR3nt: TGTGCCAGCAGTGGCGACAGGGGCGAGCAGTACTTC
CDR3aa: CASSGDRGEQYF

j_gene: TRBJ2-5
v_gene: TRBV5-1
abundance: NA
d_gene: TRBD1
CDR3nt: TGCGCCAGCAGCTATGGGACAGGGGGCCAAGAGACCCAGTACTTC
CDR3aa: CASSYGTGGQETQYF

j_gene: TRBJ2-7
v_gene: TRBV4-2
abundance: NA
d_gene: NA
CDR3nt: TGTGCCAGCAGCCAAGAGAGGGGGGGCGTCTACGAGCAGTACTTC
CDR3aa: CASSQERGGVYEQYF

j_gene: TRBJ1-2
v_gene: TRBV5-6
abundance: NA
d_gene: TRBD1
CDR3nt: TGTGCCAGCAGCGCCACAGGGGGCCGGTATGGCTACACCTTC
CDR3aa: CASSATGGRYGYTF

j_gene: TRBJ2-1
v_gene: TRBV27
abundance: NA
d_gene: TRBD2
CDR3nt: TGTGCCAGCAGTTTAAAGGGCGGGAGCGGGTATAGCGAGCAGTTCTTC
CDR3aa: CASSLKGGSGYSEQFF

j_gene: TRBJ1-2
v_gene: TRBV6-5
abundance: NA
d_gene: TRBD1
CDR3nt: TGTGCCAGCAGGACAGGGTCGGCTAGCCGTTATGGCTACACCTTC
CDR3aa: CASRTGSASRYGYTF

j_gene: TRBJ1-6
v_gene: TRBV6-5
abundance: NA
d_gene: TRBD1
CDR3nt: TGTGCCATCAGACCCACGGGACAGGGGTCTTCACCCCTCCACTTT
CDR3aa: CAIRPTGQGSSPLHF

j_gene: TRBJ2-3
v_gene: TRBV2
abundance: NA
d_gene: TRBD2
CDR3nt: TGTGCCAGCAGTGAGGGACTAGCGCCCATCACAGATACGCAGTATTTT
CDR3aa: CASSEGLAPITDTQYF

j_gene: TRBJ1-1
v_gene: TRBV18
abundance: NA
d_gene: TRBD1
CDR3nt: TGTGCCAGCTCACCACTACGGGACAGCCTTAGGAGACTGAACACTGAAGCTTTCTTT
CDR3aa: CASSPLRDSLRRLNTEAFF

j_gene: TRBJ2-1
v_gene: TRBV4-2
abundance: NA
d_gene: TRBD1
CDR3nt: TGTGCCAGCAGCCAAGATGGGACAGAGTACAATGAGCAGTTCTTC
CDR3aa: CASSQDGTEYNEQFF

j_gene: TRBJ2-7
v_gene: TRBV6-5
abundance: NA
d_gene: NA
CDR3nt: TGTGCCAGCAGTTACTCAAACGGGATTACCGGAGAGCAGTACTTC
CDR3aa: CASSYSNGITGEQYF

j_gene: TRBJ2-2
v_gene: TRBV28
abundance: NA
d_gene: NA
CDR3nt: TGTGCCAGCAGTCTCAGGGGTTGGGGGAACACCGGGGAGCTGTTTTTT
CDR3aa: CASSLRGWGNTGELFF

j_gene: TRBJ2-3
v_gene: TRBV6-1
abundance: NA
d_gene: NA
CDR3nt: TGTGCCAGCAGTGTCGATGATGGGCCGGGCACAGATACGCAGTATTTT
CDR3aa: CASSVDDGPGTDTQYF

j_gene: TRBJ1-2
v_gene: TRBV7-8
abundance: NA
d_gene: NA
CDR3nt: TGTGCCAGCAGCTTTCCGGGGGTCATAGGCTACACCTTC
CDR3aa: CASSFPGVIGYTF

j_gene: TRBJ2-5
v_gene: TRBV4-2
abundance: NA
d_gene: NA
CDR3nt: TGTGCCAGCAGCCAATCCGGAGGGACCCCGCGGGAGACCCAGTACTTC
CDR3aa: CASSQSGGTPRETQYF

j_gene: TRBJ2-1
v_gene: TRBV30
abundance: NA
d_gene: TRBD2
CDR3nt: TGTGCCTGGAGTGTTGTAGCGGGGGTTTACAATGAGCAGTTCTTC
CDR3aa: CAWSVVAGVYNEQFF

j_gene: TRBJ2-7
v_gene: TRBV5-4
abundance: once
d_gene: NA
CDR3nt: TGTGCCAGCAGCCCGGACTTCTACGAGCAGTACTTC
CDR3aa: CASSPDFYEQYF

j_gene: TRBJ1-4
v_gene: TRBV30
abundance: few
d_gene: TRBD1
CDR3nt: TGTGCCTGCTCAAGGGGGCGAACTAATGAAAAACTGTTTTTT
CDR3aa: CACSRGRTNEKLFF

j_gene: TRBJ2-3
v_gene: TRBV11-3
abundance: NA
d_gene: NA
CDR3nt: TGTGCCAGCAGCTTAGGGCTAAGAGGCTGGGATACGCAGTATTTT
CDR3aa: CASSLGLRGWDTQYF